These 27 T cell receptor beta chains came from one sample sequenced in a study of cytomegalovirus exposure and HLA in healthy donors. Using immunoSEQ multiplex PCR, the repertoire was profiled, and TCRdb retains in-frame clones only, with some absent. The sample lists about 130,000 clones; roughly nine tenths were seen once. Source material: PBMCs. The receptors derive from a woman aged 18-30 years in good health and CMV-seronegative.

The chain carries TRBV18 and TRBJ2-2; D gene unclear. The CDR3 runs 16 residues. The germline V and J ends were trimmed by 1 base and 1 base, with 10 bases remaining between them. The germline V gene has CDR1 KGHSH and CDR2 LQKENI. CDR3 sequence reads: CASSPQSAGNTGELFF. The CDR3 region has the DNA TGTGCCAGCTCACCACAGTCGGCAGGGAACACCGGGGAGCTGTTTTTT. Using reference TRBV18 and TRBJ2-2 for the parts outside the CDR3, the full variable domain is NAGVMQNPRHLVRRRGQEARLRCSPMKGHSHVYWYRQLPEEGLKFMVYLQKENIIDESGMPKERFSAEFPKEGPSILRIQQVVRGDSAAYFCASSPQSAGNTGELFFGEGSRLTVL.

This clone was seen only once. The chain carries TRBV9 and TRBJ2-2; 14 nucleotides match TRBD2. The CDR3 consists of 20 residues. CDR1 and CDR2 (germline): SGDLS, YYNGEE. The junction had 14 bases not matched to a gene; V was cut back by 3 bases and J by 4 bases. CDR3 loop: CASSGDGTSGSLALTGELFF. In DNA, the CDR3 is TGTGCCAGCAGCGGGGATGGGACTAGCGGGAGTCTTGCCCTCACCGGGGAGCTGTTTTTT.

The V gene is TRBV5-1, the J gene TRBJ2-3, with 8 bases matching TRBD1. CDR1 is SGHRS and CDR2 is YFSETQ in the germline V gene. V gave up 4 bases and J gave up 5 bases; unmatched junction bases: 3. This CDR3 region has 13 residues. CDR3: CASSRTGGDTQYF. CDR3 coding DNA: TGCGCCAGCAGCCGAACAGGGGGAGATACGCAGTATTTT.

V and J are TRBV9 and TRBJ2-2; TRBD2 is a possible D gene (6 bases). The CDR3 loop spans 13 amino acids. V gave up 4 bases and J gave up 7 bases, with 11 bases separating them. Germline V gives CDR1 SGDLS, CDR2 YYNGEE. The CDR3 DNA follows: TGTGCCAGCAGCCCCCCGCGGGGCGGGGAGCTGTTTTTT. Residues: CASSPPRGGELFF.

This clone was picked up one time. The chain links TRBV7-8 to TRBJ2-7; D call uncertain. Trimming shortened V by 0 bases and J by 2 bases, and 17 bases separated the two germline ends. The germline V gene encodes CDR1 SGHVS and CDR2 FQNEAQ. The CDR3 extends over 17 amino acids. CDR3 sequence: CASSLAYVGLITYEQYF. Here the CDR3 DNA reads TGTGCCAGCAGCTTAGCCTACGTGGGCTTAATTACCTACGAGCAGTACTTC.

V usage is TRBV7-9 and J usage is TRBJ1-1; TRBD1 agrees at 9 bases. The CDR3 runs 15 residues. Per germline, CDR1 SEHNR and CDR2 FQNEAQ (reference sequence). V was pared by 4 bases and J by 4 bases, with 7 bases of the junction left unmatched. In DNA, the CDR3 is TGTGCCAGCAGCTCAAGACAGGGGGTGAGCACTGAAGCTTTCTTT. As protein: CASSSRQGVSTEAFF.

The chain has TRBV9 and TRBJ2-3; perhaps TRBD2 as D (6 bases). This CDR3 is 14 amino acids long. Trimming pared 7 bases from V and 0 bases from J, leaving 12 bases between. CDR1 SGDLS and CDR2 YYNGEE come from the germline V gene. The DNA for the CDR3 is TGTGCCAGCCGAGCTAGCGAGAGCACAGATACGCAGTATTTT. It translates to CASRASESTDTQYF.

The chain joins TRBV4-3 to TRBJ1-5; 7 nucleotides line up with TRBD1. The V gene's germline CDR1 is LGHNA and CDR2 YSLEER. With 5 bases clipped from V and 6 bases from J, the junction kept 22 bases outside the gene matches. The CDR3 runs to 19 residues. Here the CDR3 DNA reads TGCGCCAGCAGCAAATGGAAGGGACAGAGGCAGGGTTTACGTCAGCCCCAGCATTTT. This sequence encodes CASSKWKGQRQGLRQPQHF.

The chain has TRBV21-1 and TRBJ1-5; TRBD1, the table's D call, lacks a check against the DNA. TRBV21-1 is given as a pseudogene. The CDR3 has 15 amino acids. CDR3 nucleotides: TGTGCCAGCAGCAATTTTCAGGGTTGGAATCAGCCCCAGCATTTT. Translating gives CASSNFQGWNQPQHF.

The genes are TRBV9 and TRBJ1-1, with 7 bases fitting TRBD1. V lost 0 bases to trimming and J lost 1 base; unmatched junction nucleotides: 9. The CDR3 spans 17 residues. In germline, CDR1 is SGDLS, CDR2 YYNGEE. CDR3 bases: TGTGCCAGCAGCGTAGGAGGACGACAGGGTTCGAACACTGAAGCTTTCTTT. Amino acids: CASSVGGRQGSNTEAFF. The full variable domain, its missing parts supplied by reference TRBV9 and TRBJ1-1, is DSGVTQTPKHLITATGQRVTLRCSPRSGDLSVYWYQQSLDQGLQFLIQYYNGEERAKGNILERFSAQQFPDLHSELNLSSLELGDSALYFCASSVGGRQGSNTEAFFGQGTRLTVV.

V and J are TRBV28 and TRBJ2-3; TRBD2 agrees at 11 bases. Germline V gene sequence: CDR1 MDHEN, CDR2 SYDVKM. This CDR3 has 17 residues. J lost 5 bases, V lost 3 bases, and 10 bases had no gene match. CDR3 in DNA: TGTGCCAGCAGTTTGTGGGTTAGCGGGGGGGCCGGAGATACGCAGTATTTT. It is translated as CASSLWVSGGAGDTQYF.

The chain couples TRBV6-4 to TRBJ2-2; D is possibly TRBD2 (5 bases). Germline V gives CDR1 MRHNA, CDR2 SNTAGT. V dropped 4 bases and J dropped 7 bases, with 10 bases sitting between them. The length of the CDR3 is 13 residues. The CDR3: CASSASRGGELFF. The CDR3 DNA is TGTGCCAGCAGTGCCTCTCGGGGCGGGGAGCTGTTTTTT.

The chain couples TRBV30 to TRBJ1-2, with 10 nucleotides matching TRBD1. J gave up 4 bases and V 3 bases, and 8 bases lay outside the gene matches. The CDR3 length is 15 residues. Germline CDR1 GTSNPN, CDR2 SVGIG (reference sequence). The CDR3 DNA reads TGTGCCTGGAGCGCTCGGGACAGGGGAATCTATGGCTACACCTTC. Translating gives CAWSARDRGIYGYTF.

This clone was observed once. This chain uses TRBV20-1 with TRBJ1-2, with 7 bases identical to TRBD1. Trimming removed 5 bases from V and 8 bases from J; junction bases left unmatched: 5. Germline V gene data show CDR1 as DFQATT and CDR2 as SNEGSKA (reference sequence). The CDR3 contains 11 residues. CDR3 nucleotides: TGCAGTGCTGTGGGACAGCGCGGCTACACCTTC. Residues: CSAVGQRGYTF.

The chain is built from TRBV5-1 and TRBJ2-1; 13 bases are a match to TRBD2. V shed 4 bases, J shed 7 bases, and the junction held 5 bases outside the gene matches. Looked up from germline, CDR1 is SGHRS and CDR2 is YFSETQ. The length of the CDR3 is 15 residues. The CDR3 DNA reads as TGCGCCAGCAGCAAGACTAGCGGGAGGATAAATGAGCAGTTCTTC. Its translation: CASSKTSGRINEQFF. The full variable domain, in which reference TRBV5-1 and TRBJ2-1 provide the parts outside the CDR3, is KAGVTQTPRYLIKTRGQQVTLSCSPISGHRSVSWYQQTPGQGLQFLFEYFSETQRNKGNFPGRFSGRQFSNSRSEMNVSTLELGDSALYLCASSKTSGRINEQFFGPGTRLTVL.

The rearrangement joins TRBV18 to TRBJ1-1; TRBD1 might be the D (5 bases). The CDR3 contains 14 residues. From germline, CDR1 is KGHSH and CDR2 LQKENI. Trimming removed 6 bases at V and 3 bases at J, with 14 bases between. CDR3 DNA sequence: TGTGCCAGCTCTCCTCCGAGCAGGGACACTGAAGCTTTCTTT. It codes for CASSPPSRDTEAFF.

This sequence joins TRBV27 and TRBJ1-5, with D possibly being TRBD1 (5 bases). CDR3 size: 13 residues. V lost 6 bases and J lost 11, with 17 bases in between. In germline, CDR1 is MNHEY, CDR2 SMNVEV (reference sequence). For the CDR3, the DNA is TGTGCCAGCAGCGCCGTAGAGGGACTGGCCCAGCATTTT. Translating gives CASSAVEGLAQHF.

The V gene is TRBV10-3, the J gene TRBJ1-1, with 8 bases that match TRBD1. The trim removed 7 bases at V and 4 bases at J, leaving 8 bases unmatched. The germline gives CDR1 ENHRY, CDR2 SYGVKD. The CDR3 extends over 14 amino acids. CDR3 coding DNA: TGTGCCATCAACGGACAGGGCAGTGTCACTGAAGCTTTCTTT. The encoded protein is CAINGQGSVTEAFF.

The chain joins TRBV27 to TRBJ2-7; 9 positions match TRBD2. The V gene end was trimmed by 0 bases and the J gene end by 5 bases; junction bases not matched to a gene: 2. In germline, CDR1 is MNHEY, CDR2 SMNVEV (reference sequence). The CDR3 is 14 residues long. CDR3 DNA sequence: TGTGCCAGCAGTTTATCAGCTAGCGGGAACGAGCAGTACTTC. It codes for CASSLSASGNEQYF.

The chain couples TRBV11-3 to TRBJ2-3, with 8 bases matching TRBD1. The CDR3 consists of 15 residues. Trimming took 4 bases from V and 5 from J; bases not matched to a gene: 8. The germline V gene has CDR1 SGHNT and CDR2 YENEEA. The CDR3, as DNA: TGTGCCAGCAGCTCGGGACAGGAATTTAGAGATACGCAGTATTTT. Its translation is CASSSGQEFRDTQYF.

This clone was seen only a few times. CDR3 coding DNA: TGTGCCTGGAGTCTACAGGGGGAAGGCTACACCTTC. Translation: CAWSLQGEGYTF. This chain connects TRBV30 to TRBJ1-2, with 8 bases aligning to TRBD1. The CDR3 consists of 12 residues. Germline V gene sequence: CDR1 GTSNPN, CDR2 SVGIG (reference sequence). V was clipped by 2 bases and J by 8 bases; unmatched bases: 4.

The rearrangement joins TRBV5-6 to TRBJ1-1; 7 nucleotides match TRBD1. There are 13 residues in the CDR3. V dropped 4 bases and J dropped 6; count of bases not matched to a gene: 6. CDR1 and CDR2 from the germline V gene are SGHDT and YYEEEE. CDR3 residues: CASSIRGGAEAFF. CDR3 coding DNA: TGTGCCAGCAGCATCCGAGGGGGCGCTGAAGCTTTCTTT.

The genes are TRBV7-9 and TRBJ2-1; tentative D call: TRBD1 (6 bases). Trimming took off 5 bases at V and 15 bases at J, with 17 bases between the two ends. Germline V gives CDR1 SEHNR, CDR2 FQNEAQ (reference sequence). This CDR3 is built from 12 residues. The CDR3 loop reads CASSGTLVGTFF. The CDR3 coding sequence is TGTGCCAGCAGCGGGACACTAGTTGGGACGTTCTTC.

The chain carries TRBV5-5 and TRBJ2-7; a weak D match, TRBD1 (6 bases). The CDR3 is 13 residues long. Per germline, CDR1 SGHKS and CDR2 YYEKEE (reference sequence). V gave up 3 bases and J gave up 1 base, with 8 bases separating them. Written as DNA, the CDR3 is TGTGCCAGCAGCTGGACAGTTTCCTACGAGCAGTACTTC. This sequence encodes CASSWTVSYEQYF.

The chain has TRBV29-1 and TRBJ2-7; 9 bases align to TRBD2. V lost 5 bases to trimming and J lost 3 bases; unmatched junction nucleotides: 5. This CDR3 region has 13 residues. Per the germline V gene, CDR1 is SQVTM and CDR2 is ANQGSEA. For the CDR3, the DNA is TGCAGCGTTATTAGCGGGAGTAACTACGAGCAGTACTTC. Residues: CSVISGSNYEQYF.

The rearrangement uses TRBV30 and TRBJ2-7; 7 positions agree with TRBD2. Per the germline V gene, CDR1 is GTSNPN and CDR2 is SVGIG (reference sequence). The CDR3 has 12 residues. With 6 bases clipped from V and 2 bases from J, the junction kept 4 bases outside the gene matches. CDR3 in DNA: TGTGCCTGCGGGACTACGACCTACGAGCAGTACTTC. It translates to CACGTTTYEQYF.

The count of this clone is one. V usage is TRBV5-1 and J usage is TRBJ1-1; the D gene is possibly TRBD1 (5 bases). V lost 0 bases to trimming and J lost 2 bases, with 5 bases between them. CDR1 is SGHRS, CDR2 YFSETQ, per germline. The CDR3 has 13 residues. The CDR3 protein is CASSLGTNTEAFF. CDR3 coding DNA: TGCGCCAGCAGCTTGGGGACAAACACTGAAGCTTTCTTT.